Below, 18 T cell receptor beta chains from the same sample are listed, as sequenced in a study of vaccination effects on CD4 cells after COVID-19 (dated by TCRdb to 2021 to 2024). The library was prepared using the immunoSEQ multiplex PCR assay. TCRdb took over this immuneACCESS table, retaining in-frame rearrangements with V and J assigned. Such tables are incomplete; in checked studies, under half of the missing clones stem from an unresolved V gene, and the remainder is unexplained. The sample records 55,000 to 70,000 clones, less than 80% of which are singletons. Approximately 0.95% of the sample rests with the top ten. Their antigens are not known. In the ViraFEST assay, PBMC were stimulated with viral peptide pools, and TCR sequencing was then used to find antigen-specific CD4+ T cell clonotypes based on their expansion. After around eleven days of culture, CD4+ T cells were isolated with the EasySep CD4+ T cell isolation kit. Participants received two doses of either the BNT162b2 or the mRNA-1273 mRNA SARS-CoV-2 vaccine.

Sequenced here: CD4+ T cells from PBMCs cultured with HCoV-OC43 spike peptides, sampled after COVID-19 vaccination. The meaning of the sample's cell subset or site label: HCoV-OC43 spike overlapping peptide pool stimulation. These receptors originate from a human donor who received a COVID-19 vaccine.

This clone has only one observation. The chain recombines TRBV14 with TRBJ1-6; 8 bases are a match to TRBD1. The CDR3 spans 14 residues. Germline CDR1 reads SGHDN; CDR2 reads FVKESK. Germline trimming cut 4 bases from V and 8 bases from J; bases unmatched to any gene: 4. CDR3 nucleotide sequence: TGTGCCAGCAGCCCCGGGACAGGTTATTCACCCCTCCACTTT. Amino acids: CASSPGTGYSPLHF.

V gene TRBV4-1 combines with J gene TRBJ1-2; 7 bases line up with TRBD1. This CDR3 spans 14 amino acids. V lost 3 bases and J lost 4; bases outside the gene matches: 5. CDR1 and CDR2 (germline): MGHRA, YSYEKL. CDR3 loop: CASSQATGVYGYTF. Written as DNA, the CDR3 is TGCGCCAGCAGCCAGGCAACAGGGGTCTATGGCTACACCTTC.

The chain joins TRBV28 to TRBJ1-1; D is possibly TRBD1 (6 bases). V was trimmed by 4 bases and J by 5 bases, leaving 11 bases between them. Germline V CDR1 and CDR2: MDHEN, SYDVKM. This CDR3 has 13 amino acids. The DNA for the CDR3 is TGTGCCAGCAGTTCTCAGGGGAGGACTGAAGCTTTCTTT. Protein sequence: CASSSQGRTEAFF.

The chain joins TRBV6-5 to TRBJ1-4; 7 nucleotides agree with TRBD1. This CDR3 spans 13 amino acids. V trimming: 6 bases; J trimming: 7 bases; junction bases outside the gene matches: 5. The germline V gene encodes CDR1 MNHEY and CDR2 SVGAGI. CDR3 amino acids: CASRSQGSEKLFF. CDR3 DNA: TGTGCCAGCAGGTCACAGGGGTCTGAAAAACTGTTTTTT.

Written as DNA, the CDR3 is TGCAGCGCTCTCCTGGGGCCCCAAGAGACCCAGTACTTC. Its translation is CSALLGPQETQYF. The chain combines TRBV29-1 with TRBJ2-5, with a tentative D call TRBD1 (5 bases). V was pared by 7 bases and J by 1 base, with 13 bases between. CDR3 length equals 13 residues. Germline CDR1 SQVTM, CDR2 ANQGSEA.

This clone was seen just once. The rearrangement uses TRBV6-6 and TRBJ1-2; TRBD1 agrees at 8 bases. The CDR3 runs 14 residues. CDR1 is MNHNY, CDR2 SVGAGI, per germline (reference sequence). CDR3 nucleotide sequence: TGTGCTGAAGGAGAGCAGGGGGCAGACTATGGCTACACCTTC. Amino acids: CAEGEQGADYGYTF.

Written as DNA, the CDR3 is TGCAGCGCACTCAAGCCTAACTATGGCTACACCTTC. It is translated as CSALKPNYGYTF. The chain employs TRBV29-1 and TRBJ1-2; no reliable D call. CDR3 length equals 12 residues. V lost 7 bases to trimming and J lost 0 bases, with 9 bases between them. The germline V gene encodes CDR1 SQVTM and CDR2 ANQGSEA.

J is TRBJ2-3 and V is TRBV27; 8 bases align to TRBD1. The CDR3 extends over 14 amino acids. The junction had 4 bases not matched to a gene; V was cut back by 2 bases and J by 6 bases. Germline-derived CDR1 and CDR2 are MNHEY and SMNVEV (reference sequence). The CDR3 DNA follows: TGTGCCAGCAGTTTAGGCAGGGGGCGGGATACGCAGTATTTT. It is translated as CASSLGRGRDTQYF.

This chain connects TRBV9 to TRBJ2-5; the D gene is possibly TRBD1 (6 bases). The V end lost 3 bases, the J end lost 2 bases, and 20 bases lay between the germline ends. Germline CDR1 and CDR2: SGDLS and YYNGEE. The CDR3 sequence is 17 residues long. The CDR3 is CASSASRWDTLQETQYF. The CDR3 coding sequence is TGTGCCAGCAGCGCTAGTAGGTGGGACACTTTACAAGAGACCCAGTACTTC. Complete variable domain (other parts from reference TRBV9 and TRBJ2-5): DSGVTQTPKHLITATGQRVTLRCSPRSGDLSVYWYQQSLDQGLQFLIQYYNGEERAKGNILERFSAQQFPDLHSELNLSSLELGDSALYFCASSASRWDTLQETQYFGPGTRLLVL.

This sequence joins TRBV5-1 and TRBJ2-2, with D tentatively TRBD1 (5 bases). The V gene's germline CDR1 is SGHRS and CDR2 YFSETQ. Trimming pared 0 bases from V and 11 bases from J, leaving 17 bases between. CDR3 length equals 15 residues. The CDR3 protein is CASSLVRVSMGELFF. The CDR3 DNA is TGCGCCAGCAGCTTGGTCAGGGTTTCAATGGGCGAGCTGTTTTTT.

This clone was recorded only once. The genes are TRBV24-1 and TRBJ2-1; 9 bases fit TRBD1. CDR1 is KGHDR and CDR2 is SFDVKD in the germline V gene. After removal of 5 bases from V and 9 bases from J, the junction contained 13 bases not matched to a gene. The CDR3 runs to 16 residues. The CDR3 reads CATSAPDRQGDIEQFF. The CDR3 DNA reads as TGTGCCACCAGTGCCCCCGACCGACAGGGGGATATTGAGCAGTTCTTC.

V gene TRBV5-6 combines with J gene TRBJ2-3, with 7 bases identical to TRBD2. This CDR3 comprises 16 residues. After removal of 2 bases from V and 2 bases from J, the junction contained 8 bases not matched to a gene. CDR1 and CDR2 (germline): SGHDT, YYEEEE. CDR3 coding DNA: TGTGCCAGCAGCTTAGCGGGGCGTCGCCTCACAGATACGCAGTATTTT. Protein sequence: CASSLAGRRLTDTQYF.

This chain connects TRBV29-1 to TRBJ2-4; a possible D gene is TRBD1 (6 bases). The germline V gene has CDR1 SQVTM and CDR2 ANQGSEA. The ends were cut back, 3 bases at V and 5 bases at J, with 8 bases in the middle. The CDR3 consists of 12 residues. DNA of the CDR3: TGCAGCGTTGATCCAGGGGAAAACATTCAGTACTTC. Protein product: CSVDPGENIQYF.

The gene calls are TRBV7-2 and TRBJ2-5; 8 bases fit TRBD1. CDR3 size: 14 residues. Trimming at V came to 5 bases and at J to 2 bases, leaving 4 bases not matched to a gene. Per the germline V gene, CDR1 is SGHTA and CDR2 is FQGNSA. CDR3 nucleotides: TGTGCCAGCAGCCCCGGGACAGGACAAGAGACCCAGTACTTC. Translating it yields CASSPGTGQETQYF. The whole variable domain, filled in from reference TRBV7-2 and TRBJ2-5, reads GAGVSQSPSNKVTEKGKDVELRCDPISGHTALYWYRQSLGQGLEFLIYFQGNSAPDKSGLPSDRFSAERTGGSVSTLTIQRTQQEDSAVYLCASSPGTGQETQYFGPGTRLLVL.

The genes are TRBV6-5 and TRBJ1-2; D possibly corresponds to TRBD1 (5 bases). V was cut by 6 bases and J by 7 bases, with 21 bases left in between. The CDR3 loop spans 15 amino acids. Germline assignment: CDR1 MNHEY and CDR2 SVGAGI. The CDR3 region has the DNA TGTGCCAGCAGCCCCACAGGTTCGGGAGCGCGTGGCTACACCTTC. This codes for CASSPTGSGARGYTF.

The table lists this clone with a few counts. The chain has TRBV7-9 and TRBJ2-2, with D tentatively TRBD1 or TRBD2 (6 bases each). Germline V gene data show CDR1 as SEHNR and CDR2 as FQNEAQ (reference sequence). This CDR3 is 17 amino acids long. The V end was cut by 7 bases, the J end by 3 bases, with 21 bases between. CDR3 nucleotide sequence: TGTGCCAGCACCCAAACCGGAGGGGGATCGTACACCGGGGAGCTGTTTTTT. Residues: CASTQTGGGSYTGELFF. Full variable domain (remainder filled in from reference TRBV7-9 and TRBJ2-2): DTGVSQNPRHKITKRGQNVTFRCDPISEHNRLYWYRQTLGQGPEFLTYFQNEAQLEKSRLLSDRFSAERPKGSFSTLEIQRTEQGDSAMYLCASTQTGGGSYTGELFFGEGSRLTVL.

This chain joins TRBV10-1 and TRBJ1-5; no clear D. This CDR3 has 16 amino acids. From germline, CDR1 is WNHNN and CDR2 SYGVQD (reference sequence). Trimming stripped 2 bases from V and 0 bases from J, with 11 bases between. The CDR3 loop is CASSEPCEGSNQPQHF. In DNA form, the CDR3 reads TGCGCCAGCAGTGAGCCCTGCGAAGGTAGCAATCAGCCCCAGCATTTT.

This clone was detected a few times. The J gene is TRBJ2-1, the V gene TRBV21-1. TRBV21-1 is classified as a pseudogene. This CDR3 is built from 16 residues. The CDR3 is CASFGRPPVEINEQFF. CDR3 coding DNA: TGTGCCAGCTTTGGACGGCCCCCGGTTGAAATCAATGAGCAGTTCTTC.